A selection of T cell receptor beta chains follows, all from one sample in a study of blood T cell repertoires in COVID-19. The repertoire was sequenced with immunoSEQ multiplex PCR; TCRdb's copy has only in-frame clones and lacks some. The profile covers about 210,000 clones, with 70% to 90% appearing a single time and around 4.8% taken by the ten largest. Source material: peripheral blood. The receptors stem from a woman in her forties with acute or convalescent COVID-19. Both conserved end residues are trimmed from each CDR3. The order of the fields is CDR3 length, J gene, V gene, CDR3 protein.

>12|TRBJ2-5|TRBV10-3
AISESTVKETQY
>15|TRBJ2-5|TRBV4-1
ASSQSGTSGGFETQY
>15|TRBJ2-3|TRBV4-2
ASSQEAGGANTDTQY
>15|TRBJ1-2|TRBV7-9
ASSLPGHPEVFYGYT
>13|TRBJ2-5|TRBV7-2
ASSLTATGWETQY
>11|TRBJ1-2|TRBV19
ASTPDSYYGYT
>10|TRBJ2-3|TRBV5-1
ASSQGRDTQY
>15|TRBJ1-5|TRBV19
ASSPIPQGVSNQPQH
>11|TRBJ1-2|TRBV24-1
ATSDWAGDGYT
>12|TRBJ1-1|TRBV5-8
ASIVRGQATEAF
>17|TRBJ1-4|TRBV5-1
ASSLVLASQNATNEKLF
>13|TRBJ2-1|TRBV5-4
ASSLTGGLYNEQF
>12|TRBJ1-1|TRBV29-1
SVDTDRGDTEAF
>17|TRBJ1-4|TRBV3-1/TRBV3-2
ASSPGLGALVGVGEKLF
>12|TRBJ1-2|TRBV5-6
ASTGQGASYGYT
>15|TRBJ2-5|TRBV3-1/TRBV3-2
ASSLKAWLAGQETQY
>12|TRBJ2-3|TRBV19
ASKAEPSTDTQY
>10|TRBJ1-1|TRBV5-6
ASSSRQFSAF
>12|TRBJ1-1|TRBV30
AWSAPGQGTEAF
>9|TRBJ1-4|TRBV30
AWTGGRELF
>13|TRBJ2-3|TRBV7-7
ASSLGQGSTDTQY
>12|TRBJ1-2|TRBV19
ASRTDFSNYGYT
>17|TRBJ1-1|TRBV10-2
ASSEGAGPSHPLWTEAF
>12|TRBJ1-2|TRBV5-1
ASSPGQLNYGYT
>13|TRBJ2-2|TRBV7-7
ASSSTSGGTGELF
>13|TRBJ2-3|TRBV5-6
ASSLDRGVTDTQY
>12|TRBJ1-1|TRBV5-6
ASSLGQENTEAF
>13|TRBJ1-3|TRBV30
AWSVQGATGNTIY
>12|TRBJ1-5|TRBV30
AWSGGAGNQPQH
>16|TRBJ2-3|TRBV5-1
ASSSPHRAGEITDTQY
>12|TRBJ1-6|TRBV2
ASTGSSYNSPLH
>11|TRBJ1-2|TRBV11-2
ASSLGGRYGYT
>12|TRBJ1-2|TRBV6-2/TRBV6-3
ASSPGGGRLGYT
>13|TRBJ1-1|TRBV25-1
ASSASETVNTEAF
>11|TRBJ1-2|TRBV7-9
ASTEVAIYGYT
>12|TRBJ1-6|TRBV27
ASSLRGAISPLH
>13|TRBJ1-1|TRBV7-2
ASSLVFRGATEAF